A selection of T cell receptor beta chains follows, all from one sample in a study of STAT5B mutations in CD4+ large granular lymphocyte leukemia. Profiled with immunoSEQ multiplex PCR; TCRdb holds only in-frame clones, not every one. There are about 33,000 clones in the sample; 70% to 90% occur only once, and about 3.2% lies in the top ten. The sample consisted of CD4+ T cells from blood buffy coats. The source of these receptors is a human donor in good health. Each CDR3 is given with its conserved first and last residue. D genes are given only for firm matches. Clone size appears in some rows only: once, few, many, or a class for an expanded clone.

abundance | j_gene | v_gene | d_gene | CDR3aa | CDR3nt
NA | TRBJ2-2 | TRBV6-1 | TRBD1 | CASTVSAGGTGELFF | TGTGCCAGCACAGTCTCTGCAGGGGGCACCGGGGAGCTGTTTTTT
NA | TRBJ2-5 | TRBV5-4 | NA | CASARGETQYF | TGTGCCAGCGCCCGGGGAGAGACCCAGTACTTC
NA | TRBJ1-3 | TRBV29-1 | NA | CSVGQGNSGNTIYF | TGCAGCGTTGGGCAGGGAAACTCTGGAAACACCATATATTTT
NA | TRBJ2-5 | TRBV5-6 | NA | CASSPLRGGETQYF | TGTGCCAGCAGCCCCCTAAGAGGGGGGGAGACCCAGTACTTC
NA | TRBJ1-1 | TRBV5-1 | TRBD1 | CASRGQGSLNTEAFF | TGCGCCAGCAGGGGACAGGGGTCTTTGAACACTGAAGCTTTCTTT
NA | TRBJ2-1 | TRBV19 | TRBD2 | CASSILAGRDEQFF | TGTGCCAGTAGTATACTAGCGGGACGCGATGAGCAGTTCTTC
NA | TRBJ1-4 | TRBV7-9 | TRBD1 | CASSFAQGATNEKLFF | TGTGCCAGCAGCTTCGCACAGGGGGCAACTAATGAAAAACTGTTTTTT
NA | TRBJ1-1 | TRBV10-2 | NA | CASSRDLNTEAFF | TGCGCCAGCAGCAGGGATTTGAACACTGAAGCTTTCTTT
NA | TRBJ2-3 | TRBV11-3 | NA | CASSLDSARGTDTQYF | TGTGCCAGCAGCTTAGATTCGGCTCGGGGAACAGATACGCAGTATTTT
once | TRBJ2-1 | TRBV4-3 | NA | CASSQDWSSYNEQFF | TGCGCCAGCAGCCAAGACTGGAGCTCCTACAATGAGCAGTTCTTC
NA | TRBJ2-1 | TRBV6-4 | TRBD2 | CASRRTSGRDNEQFF | TGTGCCAGCAGACGGACTAGCGGGAGGGACAATGAGCAGTTCTTC
NA | TRBJ1-4 | TRBV4-1 | TRBD1 | CASSQEFGAGGNEKLFF | TGCGCCAGCAGCCAAGAATTCGGTGCAGGGGGTAATGAAAAACTGTTTTTT
NA | TRBJ1-1 | TRBV9 | NA | CASSVVSAGSTEAFF | TGTGCCAGCAGCGTAGTTTCGGCAGGGAGTACTGAAGCTTTCTTT
NA | TRBJ1-2 | TRBV28 | NA | CASSFPGVRGYTF | TGTGCCAGCAGTTTTCCGGGTGTACGGGGCTACACCTTC
few | TRBJ2-1 | TRBV28 | TRBD2 | CASSLWTSVNEQFF | TGTGCCAGCAGTTTATGGACTAGCGTCAATGAGCAGTTCTTC
NA | TRBJ2-7 | TRBV5-1 | TRBD2 | CASSPRTSGPYEQYF | TGCGCCAGCAGCCCCCGGACTAGCGGACCCTACGAGCAGTACTTC
NA | TRBJ2-5 | TRBV18 | NA | CASSPGWGETQYF | TGTGCCAGCTCACCAGGTTGGGGAGAGACCCAGTACTTC
few | TRBJ1-1 | TRBV5-1 | NA | CASSLSAGALTEAFF | TGCGCCAGCAGCTTGAGTGCAGGGGCTCTCACTGAAGCTTTCTTT
NA | TRBJ2-1 | TRBV7-2 | TRBD2 | CASRTGRLAGGPHNEQFF | TGTGCCAGCAGGACGGGAAGGCTAGCGGGAGGGCCCCACAATGAGCAGTTCTTC
few | TRBJ2-3 | TRBV7-8 | TRBD1 | CASSHDRVTDTQYF | TGTGCCAGCAGCCATGACAGGGTAACAGATACGCAGTATTTT
NA | TRBJ1-2 | TRBV7-9 | TRBD1 | CASSQYTGANYGYTF | TGTGCCAGCAGCCAATACACAGGGGCTAACTATGGCTACACCTTC
NA | TRBJ2-3 | TRBV28 | NA | CASSLPGQTDTQYF | TGTGCCAGCAGTCTCCCCGGACAGACAGATACGCAGTATTTT
NA | TRBJ1-2 | TRBV27 | NA | CASSPVRRNYGYTF | TGTGCCAGCAGCCCCGTGAGACGTAACTATGGCTACACCTTC
NA | TRBJ2-3 | TRBV5-1 | TRBD2 | CASSLQREGGTDTQYF | TGCGCCAGCAGCCTCCAGCGGGAGGGGGGCACAGATACGCAGTATTTT
NA | TRBJ2-1 | TRBV29-1 | NA | CSAVGPSSYNEQFF | TGCAGCGCGGTGGGCCCGAGCTCCTACAATGAGCAGTTCTTC
NA | TRBJ2-7 | TRBV6-5 | NA | CASGISGGQVQYF | TGTGCCAGCGGAATCTCTGGAGGGCAAGTGCAGTACTTC
NA | TRBJ2-1 | TRBV2 | TRBD2 | CASSSLAGGPSEQFF | TGTGCCAGCAGTTCTCTAGCGGGAGGGCCTAGTGAGCAGTTCTTC
NA | TRBJ2-7 | TRBV2 | NA | CASSEMSRGGYEQYF | TGTGCCAGCAGTGAAATGAGCAGGGGGGGCTACGAGCAGTACTTC
NA | TRBJ2-3 | TRBV5-4 | TRBD2 | CASSLGGTSVADTQYF | TGTGCCAGCAGCTTGGGGGGGACTAGCGTCGCAGATACGCAGTATTTT
NA | TRBJ2-3 | TRBV18 | TRBD2 | CASSPPRRGSPGADTQYF | TGTGCCAGCTCACCACCACGGCGCGGGAGCCCCGGCGCAGATACGCAGTATTTT
once | TRBJ2-3 | TRBV5-8 | NA | CASVAPFRGSTDTQYF | TGTGCCAGCGTCGCACCATTCAGGGGTAGCACAGATACGCAGTATTTT
NA | TRBJ1-3 | TRBV6-5 | NA | CASSYSRGNTIYF | TGTGCCAGCAGTTACTCGAGGGGAAACACCATATATTTT
NA | TRBJ1-2 | TRBV6-1 | NA | CASSEWGGRDGYTF | TGTGCCAGCAGTGAATGGGGGGGCCGGGATGGCTACACCTTC
NA | TRBJ2-7 | TRBV6-5 | NA | CASSPPEGRAYEQYF | TGTGCCAGCAGTCCTCCGGAGGGGCGCGCCTACGAGCAGTACTTC
NA | TRBJ2-1 | TRBV6-6 | TRBD2 | CASSTSGIGEQFF | TGTGCCAGCTCCACTAGCGGGATAGGTGAGCAGTTCTTC
NA | TRBJ1-2 | TRBV28 | NA | CASSPFNYGYTF | TGTGCCAGCAGCCCCTTTAACTATGGCTACACCTTC
NA | TRBJ2-7 | TRBV7-2 | NA | CASSRAQWSEQYF | TGTGCCAGCAGCAGGGCCCAGTGGTCGGAGCAGTACTTC
NA | TRBJ2-2 | TRBV2 | NA | CASRFGTSGGELFF | TGTGCCAGCAGATTCGGGACCTCAGGGGGGGAGCTGTTTTTT
NA | TRBJ2-3 | TRBV5-1 | NA | CASSQGDPRTDTQYF | TGCGCCAGCAGCCAAGGGGACCCCAGGACAGATACGCAGTATTTT
NA | TRBJ2-1 | TRBV7-6 | TRBD1 | CASSLGTRGTGDFYEQFF | TGTGCCAGCAGCTTAGGGACACGGGGGACAGGGGATTTTTATGAGCAGTTCTTC
NA | TRBJ2-1 | TRBV21-1 | NA | CASSKSLTRTRGPDEQFF | TGTGCCAGCAGCAAAAGTTTGACCCGGACCCGAGGCCCAGATGAGCAGTTCTTC
NA | TRBJ2-5 | TRBV5-4 | NA | CASSLGTRQETQYF | TGTGCCAGCAGCCTTGGGACGCGGCAAGAGACCCAGTACTTC
NA | TRBJ2-2 | TRBV9 | NA | CASSPQGRSTGELFF | TGTGCCAGCAGCCCCCAAGGGCGATCCACCGGGGAGCTGTTTTTT
NA | TRBJ1-1 | TRBV11-2 | NA | CASSLSINTEAFF | TGTGCCAGCAGCTTAAGTATAAACACTGAAGCTTTCTTT
NA | TRBJ2-7 | TRBV6-6 | TRBD2 | CASRTSGSYEQYF | TGTGCCAGCAGAACTAGCGGGAGTTACGAGCAGTACTTC
NA | TRBJ2-7 | TRBV9 | NA | CASSEGGSPPPYEQYF | TGTGCCAGCAGCGAAGGGGGGAGCCCCCCTCCCTACGAGCAGTACTTC
NA | TRBJ2-3 | TRBV10-3 | TRBD2 | CASRMAGGQGDTQYF | TGTGCCAGTAGGATGGCGGGAGGGCAGGGAGATACGCAGTATTTT
NA | TRBJ2-1 | TRBV28 | NA | CASSFAGTYNEQFF | TGTGCCAGCAGTTTTGCCGGGACTTACAATGAGCAGTTCTTC
NA | TRBJ2-3 | TRBV19 | TRBD2 | CASSSGGGTDTQYF | TGTGCCAGCTCTAGCGGCGGGGGCACAGATACGCAGTATTTT
once | TRBJ2-7 | TRBV29-1 | TRBD2 | CSVSAAGVAAGEQYF | TGCAGCGTTAGCGCGGCGGGAGTAGCTGCTGGCGAGCAGTACTTC
NA | TRBJ2-1 | TRBV10-2 | TRBD2 | CASSDGTTHEQFF | TGCGCCAGCAGTGACGGGACTACGCACGAGCAGTTCTTC
NA | TRBJ1-1 | TRBV13 | NA | CASSRGGTDTEAFF | TGTGCCAGCAGTCGTGGGGGTACGGACACTGAAGCTTTCTTT